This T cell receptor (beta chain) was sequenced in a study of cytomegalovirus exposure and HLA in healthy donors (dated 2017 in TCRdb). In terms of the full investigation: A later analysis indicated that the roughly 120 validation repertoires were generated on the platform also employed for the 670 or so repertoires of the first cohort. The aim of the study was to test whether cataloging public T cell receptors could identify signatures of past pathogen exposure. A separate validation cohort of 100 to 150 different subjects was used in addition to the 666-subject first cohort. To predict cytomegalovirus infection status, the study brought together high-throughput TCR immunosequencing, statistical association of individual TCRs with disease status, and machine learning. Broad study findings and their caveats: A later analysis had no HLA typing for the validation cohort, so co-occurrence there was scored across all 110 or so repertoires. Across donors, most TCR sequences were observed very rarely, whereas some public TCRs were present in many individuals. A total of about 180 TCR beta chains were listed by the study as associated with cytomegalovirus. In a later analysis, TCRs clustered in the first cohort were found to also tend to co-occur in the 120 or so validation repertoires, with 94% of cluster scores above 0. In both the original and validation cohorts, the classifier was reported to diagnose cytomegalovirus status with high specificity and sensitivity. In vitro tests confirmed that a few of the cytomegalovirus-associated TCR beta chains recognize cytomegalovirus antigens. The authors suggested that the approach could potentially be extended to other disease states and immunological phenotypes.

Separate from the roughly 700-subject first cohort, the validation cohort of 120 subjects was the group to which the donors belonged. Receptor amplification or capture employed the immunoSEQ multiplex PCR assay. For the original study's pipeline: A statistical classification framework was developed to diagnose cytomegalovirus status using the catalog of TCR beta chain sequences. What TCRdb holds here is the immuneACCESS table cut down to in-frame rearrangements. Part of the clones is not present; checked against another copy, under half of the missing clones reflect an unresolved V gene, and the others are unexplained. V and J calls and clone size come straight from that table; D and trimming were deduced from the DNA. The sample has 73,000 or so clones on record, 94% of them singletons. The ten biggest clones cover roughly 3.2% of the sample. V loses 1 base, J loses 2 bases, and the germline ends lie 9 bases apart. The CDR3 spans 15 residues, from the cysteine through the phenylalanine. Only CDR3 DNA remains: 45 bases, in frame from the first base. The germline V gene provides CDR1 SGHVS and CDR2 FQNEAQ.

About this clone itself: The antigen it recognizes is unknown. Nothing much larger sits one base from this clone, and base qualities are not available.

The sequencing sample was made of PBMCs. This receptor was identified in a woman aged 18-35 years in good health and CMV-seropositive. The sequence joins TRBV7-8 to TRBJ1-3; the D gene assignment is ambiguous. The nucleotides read TGTGCCAGCAGCTTAGGATTCGGGGCTGGAAACACCATATATTTT. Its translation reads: CASSLGFGAGNTIYF.